This TCR beta chain is drawn from a study of blood T cell repertoires in COVID-19. Study-level background: Sites across the United States, Italy and Spain contributed samples from acute and convalescent COVID-19. T cells, B-cell-depleted T cells, or PBMCs supplied cDNA or gDNA.

In the original workflow: The assay estimated nucleated cells by amplifying reference gene primers. The repertoire was sequenced with immunoSEQ multiplex PCR; TCRdb's copy has only in-frame clones and lacks some. V and J calls and clone size come straight from that table; D and trimming were deduced from the DNA. The sample records around 170,000 clones, 80% to 90% being singletons. Trimming shortened V by 6 bases and J by 7 bases, and 14 bases separated the two germline ends. Germline V gene lookup returns CDR1 SGHRS and CDR2 YFSETQ. This CDR3 comprises 13 residues. The chain links TRBV5-1 to TRBJ2-1, with D maybe TRBD1 (6 bases). The sequenced sample was peripheral blood. The TCR comes from a man younger than 45 with active or convalescent COVID-19. Here the CDR3 DNA reads TGCGCCAGCACGAGCAGGGGTGGTAATGAGCAGTTCTTC. Its translation is CASTSRGGNEQFF.